These 21 T cell receptor beta chains came from one sample sequenced in a study of T cells in Graves' hyperthyroidism and ophthalmopathy. RNA transcripts gave rise to amplified TCR beta CDR3 regions. RT-PCR in the first round (using the HTBI primer set) targeted the TCR CDR3. TCRdb reprocessed the multiplex PCR reads via MiXCR and lists one record per CDR3 protein. The sample includes approximately 720,000 distinct CDR3 sequences, over 15% of them seen just once. Sequenced: blood. These receptors came from a woman aged 50 to 65 with Graves' hyperthyroidism that later progressed to Graves' ophthalmopathy.

This clonotype was seen many times. The V gene is TRBV11-2, the J gene TRBJ1-4; 8 nucleotides agree with TRBD1. The CDR3 has 15 amino acids. The ends lost 5 bases at V and 5 bases at J; junction bases unmatched: 7. In germline, CDR1 is SGHAT, CDR2 FQNNGV. The chain's CDR3 is CASSPRQGRNEKLFF. The CDR3 nucleotides read TGTGCCAGCAGCCCCCGACAGGGGAGGAATGAAAAACTGTTTTTT.

The chain employs TRBV6-1 and TRBJ2-3; a weak D match, TRBD1 (6 bases). V dropped 10 bases and J dropped 2 bases, with 16 bases sitting between them. The germline V gene has CDR1 MNHNS and CDR2 SASEGT. This CDR3 is built from 14 residues. The CDR3, as DNA: TGTGCCACACAGGGCGGTATTCTCACAGATACGCAGTATTTT. This gives the protein CATQGGILTDTQYF.

The sample holds many counts of this clonotype. The chain couples TRBV2 to TRBJ2-1; D may correspond to TRBD1 or TRBD2 (5 bases each). Germline V gives CDR1 SNHLY, CDR2 FYNNEI. V lost 8 bases and J 10 bases, leaving 12 bases between the germline ends. This CDR3 spans 11 amino acids. CDR3 sequence reads: CASGSGREQFF. CDR3 DNA: TGTGCCAGCGGGTCGGGGCGGGAGCAGTTCTTC.

This clonotype has a handful of counts. V and J are TRBV20-1 and TRBJ2-5; 8 positions match TRBD2. Germline CDR1 is DFQATT and CDR2 is SNEGSKA (reference sequence). This CDR3 comprises 17 residues. V gave up 4 bases and J gave up 2 bases; unmatched junction bases: 15. CDR3 sequence reads: CSATPTSLAGIQETQYF. The CDR3 DNA sequence: TGCAGTGCTACGCCAACTAGCTTAGCGGGGATACAAGAGACCCAGTACTTC.

This clonotype was seen a handful of times. This chain joins TRBV10-3 and TRBJ2-2, with TRBD1 as a possible D gene (5 bases). Trimming shortened V by 0 bases and J by 3 bases, and 14 bases separated the two germline ends. The CDR3 covers 17 residues. Germline V lookup: CDR1 ENHRY, CDR2 SYGVKD. CDR3 sequence: CAISESIMGQDTGELFF. The CDR3 DNA sequence: TGTGCCATCAGTGAGTCGATTATGGGGCAGGACACCGGGGAGCTGTTTTTT.

The gene calls are TRBV28 and TRBJ1-6; D is perhaps TRBD1 (5 bases). CDR3 size: 14 residues. Between the trimmed V and J ends, which lost 8 bases and 8 bases, there was a span of 16 bases. Germline V gene sequence: CDR1 MDHEN, CDR2 SYDVKM. The CDR3 DNA is TGTGCCAGCGGTTACGGGGGGGGTGATTCACCCCTCCACTTT. Protein: CASGYGGGDSPLHF.

This clonotype appeared many times. The CDR3 sequence is CASSLGTGGIFSNQPQHF. Written as DNA, the CDR3 is TGTGCCAGCAGCTTAGGGACAGGGGGAATTTTTAGCAATCAGCCCCAGCATTTT. The V call is TRBV11-2, the J call TRBJ1-5; 10 bases are a match to TRBD1. J was trimmed by 0 bases and V by 1 base; bases with no gene match: 6. Germline CDR1 reads SGHAT; CDR2 reads FQNNGV. The CDR3 consists of 18 residues.

In this sample, this clonotype turned up once. The V gene is TRBV28, the J gene TRBJ2-7; the D gene is possibly TRBD2 (6 bases). CDR1 is MDHEN, CDR2 SYDVKM, per germline. V was pared by 7 bases and J by 3 bases, with 19 bases between. This CDR3 is 15 amino acids long. CDR3 sequence (DNA): TGTGCCAGCACACCCCCGCGGGGAGGACTCTACGAGCAGTACTTC. This gives the protein CASTPPRGGLYEQYF.

This clonotype turned up a few times. The chain employs TRBV29-1 and TRBJ2-7; TRBD2 matches 10 bases. J was trimmed by 0 bases and V by 2 bases; bases with no gene match: 1. This CDR3 region has 14 residues. Germline V CDR1 and CDR2: SQVTM, ANQGSEA. The CDR3 is CSVELAGDSYEQYF. The CDR3 bases are TGCAGCGTTGAACTAGCGGGGGACTCCTACGAGCAGTACTTC.

This clonotype appeared many times. This chain connects TRBV20-1 to TRBJ1-1, with D tentatively TRBD1 (6 bases). V shed 0 bases and J shed 1 base, with 15 bases lying between them. CDR1 is DFQATT and CDR2 is SNEGSKA in the germline V gene (reference sequence). The CDR3 has 16 residues. The CDR3 is CSARDRDGQKNTEAFF. CDR3 sequence (DNA): TGCAGTGCTAGAGATCGGGACGGACAGAAGAACACTGAAGCTTTCTTT.

The chain combines TRBV20-1 with TRBJ2-3; the D is unclear. This CDR3 is built from 11 residues. Trimming cost V 3 bases and J 3 bases, with 4 bases left between them. Germline V lookup: CDR1 DFQATT, CDR2 SNEGSKA (reference sequence). The CDR3 DNA reads as TGCAGTGCTAGGGAAACAGATACGCAGTATTTT. Its translation is CSARETDTQYF.

This clonotype was detected many times. The chain links TRBV27 to TRBJ1-2; weak D call: TRBD1 (5 bases). V was cut by 2 bases and J by 4 bases, with 11 bases left in between. CDR3 length: 14 amino acids. Germline CDR1 reads MNHEY; CDR2 reads SMNVEV (reference sequence). CDR3 nucleotide sequence: TGTGCCAGCAGTTTAGGTCGAAGGGGCTATGGCTACACCTTC. This gives the protein CASSLGRRGYGYTF.

This rearrangement joins TRBV6-1 to TRBJ2-7; 9 positions match TRBD1. The CDR3 contains 13 residues. In germline, CDR1 is MNHNS, CDR2 SASEGT. The J segment lost 3 bases and the V segment lost 6 bases, leaving 3 bases of the junction unmatched. CDR3 residues: CASRGTGLYEQYF. CDR3 sequence (DNA): TGTGCCAGCAGGGGGACAGGGCTCTACGAGCAGTACTTC.

As for this clonotype: The germline gene is not matched at one end of the junction; a read error may be the cause. The chain recombines TRBV19 with TRBJ1-1; D call uncertain. The CDR3 loop spans 13 amino acids. Germline assignment: CDR1 LNHDA and CDR2 SQIVND (reference sequence). In DNA, the CDR3 is TGTGCCGGTAGTATAACGAGGGCCACTGAAGCTTTCTTT. Encoded protein: CAGSITRATEAFF.

The sample holds a few counts of this clonotype. Written as DNA, the CDR3 is TGCGCCAGCAGTCGGCAGGGATGGGGCGAGCAGTACTTC. Its translation: CASSRQGWGEQYF. V is TRBV10-1 and J is TRBJ2-7, with D perhaps matching TRBD1 (5 bases). V gave up 5 bases and J gave up 6 bases, with 14 bases separating them. CDR1 is WNHNN and CDR2 is SYGVQD in the germline V gene (reference sequence). The CDR3 is made up of 13 amino acids.

This clonotype was counted a single time. A clone one base away is much larger, so this may be a read error. The CDR3 DNA reads TGTGCCAGCAGCTTCGGCGGGGAAACAGGTACGCAGTATTTT. Protein: CASSFGGETGTQYF. V usage is TRBV7-9 and J usage is TRBJ2-3, with D tentatively TRBD2 (6 bases). Germline V gene sequence: CDR1 SEHNR, CDR2 FQNEAQ (reference sequence). This CDR3 spans 14 amino acids.

The chain links TRBV10-3 to TRBJ2-3; no definite D call. The CDR3 totals 16 residues. The germline CDR1 and CDR2 sequences are ENHRY and SYGVKD. The V end lost 4 bases, the J end lost 0 bases, and 14 bases lay between the germline ends. CDR3 sequence (DNA): TGTGCCATCAGTGGGGATCTCGTTACCAGCACAGATACGCAGTATTTT. This encodes CAISGDLVTSTDTQYF.

This clonotype has a handful of counts. One junction end disagrees with the germline gene, perhaps due to a read error. The rearrangement joins TRBV5-1 to TRBJ1-4; D is uncertain. The CDR3 is 15 residues long. CDR1 is SGHRS, CDR2 YFSETQ, per germline. The chain's CDR3 is CASSLKGNRNEKLFF. In DNA form, the CDR3 reads TGTGCCAGCTCCCTAAAAGGGAACCGAAATGAAAAACTGTTTTTT.

This clonotype showed up just a few times. The chain is built from TRBV5-5 and TRBJ1-1; D is possibly TRBD1 (6 bases). Trimming shortened V by 0 bases and J by 1 base, and 13 bases separated the two germline ends. This CDR3 has 16 amino acids. Per germline, CDR1 SGHKS and CDR2 YYEKEE (reference sequence). For the CDR3, the DNA is TGTGCCAGCAGCTTGGCGAGAGACAGGCGGAACACTGAAGCTTTCTTT. This codes for CASSLARDRRNTEAFF.

Remarks on this clonotype: A single base separates this from a much larger clone, so it may be a read error. J is TRBJ1-2 and V is TRBV3-1; D is uncertain. The CDR3 length is 14 residues. Trimming stripped 4 bases from V and 4 bases from J, with 13 bases between. Germline V gene lookup returns CDR1 LGHDT and CDR2 YNNKEL (reference sequence). The DNA of the CDR3 is TGTGCCAGCAGCCCACACCCCTCCGGCTATGGCTACACCTTC. Protein: CASSPHPSGYGYTF.

This clonotype showed up many times. The chain employs TRBV20-1 and TRBJ2-5, with 7 bases identical to TRBD2. The CDR3 spans 14 residues. Germline values: CDR1 DFQATT, CDR2 SNEGSKA (reference sequence). V was pared by 8 bases and J by 3 bases, with 12 bases of the junction left unmatched. Written as DNA, the CDR3 is TGCAGTCCGCTGACAGCGGGGCGTAAAGAGACCCAGTACTTC. As protein: CSPLTAGRKETQYF.